Following are 9 T cell receptor beta chains from one sample sequenced in a study of T cell changes during pregnancy in multiple sclerosis. The method was immunoSEQ multiplex PCR; TCRdb's version includes in-frame clones alone and lacks a portion of them. This sample carries tens of thousands of clones, 91% of them seen once, and the ten largest clones take 2.3%. The specimen was peripheral blood, collected in the first trimester of pregnancy. These receptors all come from a female donor with multiple sclerosis, enrolled in a pregnancy study.

This sequence joins TRBV15 and TRBJ1-2, with 9 nucleotides matching TRBD1. Germline lookup yields CDR1 LNHNV and CDR2 YYDKDF (reference sequence). V was pared by 1 base and J by 4 bases, with 4 bases of the junction left unmatched. The length of the CDR3 is 15 residues. The CDR3 reads CATSRVQDRGYGYTF. In nucleotides, the CDR3 is TGTGCCACCAGCAGAGTCCAGGACAGGGGCTATGGCTACACCTTC.

The rearrangement joins TRBV15 to TRBJ2-7; possible D gene TRBD2, 6 bases. Germline V lookup: CDR1 LNHNV, CDR2 YYDKDF (reference sequence). This CDR3 is built from 15 residues. Trimming cost V 0 bases and J 0 bases, with 9 bases left between them. This chain's CDR3 is CATSREGSGSYEQYF. DNA for the CDR3: TGTGCCACCAGCAGAGAGGGTAGCGGCTCCTACGAGCAGTACTTC.

There are a few counts of this clone. The V and J genes are TRBV6-5 and TRBJ2-7; 12 bases match TRBD2. The CDR3 covers 14 residues. With V trimmed by 6 bases and J by 6 bases, 6 bases remained unmatched. In germline, CDR1 is MNHEY, CDR2 SVGAGI. The DNA for the CDR3 is TGTGCCAGCAGCTCCGGGACTAGCGGGTTCGAGCAGTACTTC. This sequence encodes CASSSGTSGFEQYF.

This chain's CDR3 is CASSQVKGGLTDTQYF. The CDR3 DNA reads as TGTGCCAGCAGCCAAGTGAAGGGGGGGCTCACAGATACGCAGTATTTT. This sequence joins TRBV14 and TRBJ2-3, with a possible D match to TRBD2 (7 bases). Trimming cost V 1 base and J 2 bases, with 13 bases left between them. The germline V gene encodes CDR1 SGHDN and CDR2 FVKESK. CDR3 length equals 16 residues.

V gene TRBV6-4 combines with J gene TRBJ1-2; 7 bases map to TRBD1. The V segment lost 2 bases and the J segment 2 bases; nucleotides outside the gene matches: 8. CDR3 length equals 16 residues. The germline V gene has CDR1 MRHNA and CDR2 SNTAGT. The DNA of the CDR3 is TGTGCCAGCAGTGACCATTCGACAGGGAGGAACTATGGCTACACCTTC. It encodes CASSDHSTGRNYGYTF.

V usage is TRBV28 and J usage is TRBJ2-5; 9 positions match TRBD1. The CDR3 is made up of 15 amino acids. Germline CDR1 reads MDHEN; CDR2 reads SYDVKM. V shed 5 bases and J 5 bases; nucleotides not matched to a gene: 9. The CDR3, as DNA: TGTGCCAGCAGTAGAAACACAGGGGGCCGGGAGACCCAGTACTTC. Amino acids: CASSRNTGGRETQYF.

The chain uses TRBV5-1 and TRBJ2-3; 7 nucleotides agree with TRBD1. CDR3 size: 15 residues. Germline loops: CDR1 SGHRS, CDR2 YFSETQ. V lost 0 bases, J lost 0 bases, and 1 base stayed unmatched. The CDR3 here is CASSLEGASTDTQYF. CDR3 nucleotides: TGCGCCAGCAGCTTGGAGGGGGCTAGCACAGATACGCAGTATTTT.

This chain links TRBV28 with TRBJ1-5, with D hard to call. The V end lost 4 bases, the J end lost 6 bases, and 7 bases lay between the germline ends. The CDR3 spans 12 residues. Germline V gives CDR1 MDHEN, CDR2 SYDVKM. The CDR3 DNA follows: TGTGCCAGCAGTTACGGGAGTCAGCCCCAGCATTTT. Protein sequence: CASSYGSQPQHF. Full variable domain (outside the CDR3, taken from reference TRBV28 and TRBJ1-5): DVKVTQSSRYLVKRTGEKVFLECVQDMDHENMFWYRQDPGLGLRLIYFSYDVKMKEKGDIPEGYSVSREKKERFSLILESASTNQTSMYLCASSYGSQPQHFGDGTRLSIL.

J is TRBJ2-2 and V is TRBV30; 8 nucleotides align to TRBD1. CDR1 and CDR2 (germline): GTSNPN, SVGIG (reference sequence). The length of the CDR3 is 16 residues. Trimming cost V 3 bases and J 7 bases; bases outside gene matches: 13. The DNA of the CDR3 is TGTGCCTGGAGCCTGGCCCGGACAGGGCTAGTCGGGGAGCTGTTTTTT. Amino acids: CAWSLARTGLVGELFF.